This T cell receptor (beta chain) is from a study of T cell responses to AZD1222 COVID-19 vaccine (dated by TCRdb to the early 2020s). For context, the study as a whole: TCR sequencing was performed for 230 to 250 trial participants, of whom about 200 were given two doses of AZD1222 and around 25 were given two doses of MenACWY control vaccine. Trial participants were enrolled into age subgroups of 18-55, 56-69 and 70-plus years, which contained 148, 28 and 57 TCR-sequenced participants, respectively.

The cysteine opens and the phenylalanine closes a CDR3 of 13 amino acids. Only CDR3 DNA is held: 39 bases, read in frame from base 1. Looking up the germline V gene yields CDR1 MNHEY and CDR2 SVGAGI. Deletion took 7 bases off V and 0 bases off J, with a span of 9 bases between the germline ends. The CDR3 regions of human TCRbeta chains were subjected to immunosequencing. As for the original processing: TCRs in the repertoires were compared against a reference library of SARS-CoV-2-specific TCRs that had been generated with the MIRA antigen-specificity platform. Breadth was defined as the fraction of unique TCRs that were SARS-CoV-2-associated, and depth was defined as the fraction of total T cells that were SARS-CoV-2-associated. Each spike-specific TCR was assigned to its reactive spike region and to a CD4 or CD8 class using the MIRA data. Log10-transformed breadth and depth values were compared by one-way ANOVA with Sidak's multiple comparisons tests. In its TCRdb copy, this immuneACCESS table keeps in-frame sequences only and misses some clones. Where compared with another copy, unresolved V genes explain less than half of these, and the others have no known cause. The V and J calls and clone size are taken from that table; D and trimming were inferred from the DNA. Present in this sample are over 130,000 clones, around 92% of which were seen just once. 3% to 4.5% of the sample comes from the top ten.

The sample's time point, from its label and the paper: about 28 days (+/-7) after the second vaccine dose. AZD1222 recipients with second doses at about 4 weeks or about 12 weeks were pooled, because spike-specific TCR depth and breadth did not differ between schedules. Vaccinee samples were obtained from the UK trials COV001 and COV002, which included a single-blind randomized controlled phase 2/3 trial of AZD1222 (ChAdOx1 nCoV-19) in healthy adults. For TCRbeta chain sequencing, PBMC samples were collected from trial participants at day 0 and at day 28 after the second dose. The count of this clone is one. Its specific antigen is unknown. Within one base of it there is no much larger clone, and no base qualities were kept. Overall results and qualifications from the work: After two AZD1222 doses, both the breadth and the depth of spike-specific TCRs were significantly higher than at day 0 and than in MenACWY recipients. Reportedly, almost half of the unique spike-specific TCRs recognized epitopes lying outside the regions that are mutated in the B.1.351 and B.1.1.7 variants. The vaccine-associated CD4 TCRs covered the entire spike protein, and the dominant responses fell in regions 160-218 and 743-854. Conclusions about previously exposed vaccinees are limited because only a handful of AZD1222 recipients were SARS-CoV-2 seropositive at baseline. No day 14 peak-response samples were available, so repertoires were characterized only after the peak T cell response. The 56-69-year group was small, and its depth increase did not reach significance, likely because of low power. Participants were mostly white British and included more females than males, and it was suggested by the authors that clonal diversity may have been underestimated.

The sample consisted of peripheral blood, taken 28 days after the second AZD1222 dose. The source of this sequence is an adult who received the AZD1222 COVID-19 vaccine. The chain joins TRBV6-5 to TRBJ1-1; the D segment cannot be called with confidence. CDR3 protein: CASMAALNTEAFF. Here is the DNA: TGTGCCAGCATGGCCGCTTTGAACACTGAAGCTTTCTTT.